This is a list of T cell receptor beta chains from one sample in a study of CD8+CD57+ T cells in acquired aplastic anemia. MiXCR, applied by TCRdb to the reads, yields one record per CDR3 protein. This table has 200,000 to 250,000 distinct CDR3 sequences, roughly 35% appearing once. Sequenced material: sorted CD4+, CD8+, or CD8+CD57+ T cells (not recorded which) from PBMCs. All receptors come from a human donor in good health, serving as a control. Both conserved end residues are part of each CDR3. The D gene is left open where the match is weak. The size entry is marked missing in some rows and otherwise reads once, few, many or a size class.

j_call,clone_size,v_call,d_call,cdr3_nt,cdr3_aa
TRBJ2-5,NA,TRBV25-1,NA,TGTGTCAGCGTTTCTTCCGAGACCCAGTACTTC,CVSVSSETQYF
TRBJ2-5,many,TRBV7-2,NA,TGTGCCAGCACCACCCCTATGTGGGGTACGGAGACCCAGTACTTC,CASTTPMWGTETQYF
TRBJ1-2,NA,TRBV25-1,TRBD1,TGTGCCAGCAGGCCAACAGGGGGAGACTATGGCTACACCTTC,CASRPTGGDYGYTF
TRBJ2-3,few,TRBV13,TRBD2,TGTGCCAGCAGCTTAGTGCGGGGGGGCAGTATAGATACGCAGTATTTT,CASSLVRGGSIDTQYF
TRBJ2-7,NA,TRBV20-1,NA,TGCAGTGCTAGAGTGCTGGGGGAACAAGGCTCCTACGAGCAGTACTTC,CSARVLGEQGSYEQYF
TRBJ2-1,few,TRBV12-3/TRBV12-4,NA,TGTGCCAGCAGTTCTTTTCTGATAGCGGCATCCTACAATGAGCAGTTCTTC,CASSSFLIAASYNEQFF
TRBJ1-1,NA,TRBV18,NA,TGTGCCAGCTCACCGGTTCTGAGTGAGGACACTGAAGCTTTCTTT,CASSPVLSEDTEAFF
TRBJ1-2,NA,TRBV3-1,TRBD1,TGTGCCAGCAGCCAAGATTTCAATTCAGGGGGATGGTATGGCTACACCTTC,CASSQDFNSGGWYGYTF
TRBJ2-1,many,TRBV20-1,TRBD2,TGCAGTGCTAGAAGTATGCGGGGGGTCTACAATGAGCAGTTCTTC,CSARSMRGVYNEQFF
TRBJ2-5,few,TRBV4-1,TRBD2,TGCGCCAGCAGCCACCCCATAGGTAGCGGGGGCGAGACCCAGTACTTC,CASSHPIGSGGETQYF
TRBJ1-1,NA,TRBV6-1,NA,TGTGCCAGCAGTGAATTCAGGGAATACACTGAAGCTTTCTTT,CASSEFREYTEAFF
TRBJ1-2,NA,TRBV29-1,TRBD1,TGCAGCTCACCAGATTCAGGGGGGCTAGGCTACACCTTC,CSSPDSGGLGYTF
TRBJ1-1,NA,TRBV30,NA,TGTGCCTGGAGTGTTCCGATAAGGGCTTTCTTT,CAWSVPIRAFF
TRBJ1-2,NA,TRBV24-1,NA,TGTGCCACCAGTGATCCCCGCTATGGCTACACCTTC,CATSDPRYGYTF
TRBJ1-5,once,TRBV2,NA,TGTGCCAGCAGTGAATTAAATAGCAATCAGTCCCAGCATTTT,CASSELNSNQSQHF
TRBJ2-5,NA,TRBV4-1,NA,TGCGCCAGCAGCCCGAGCGGACCCAGAGAGACCCAGTACTTC,CASSPSGPRETQYF
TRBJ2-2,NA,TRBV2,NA,TGTGCCAGCAGTGTAAGGACTACCACAGCGGAGCTGTTTTTT,CASSVRTTTAELFF
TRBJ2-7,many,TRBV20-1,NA,TGCAGTGCTAGAGGAGCGAATTACGAGCAGTACTTC,CSARGANYEQYF
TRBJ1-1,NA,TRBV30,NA,TGTGCCTGGAGTCCGGACTTGAACACTGAAGCTTTCTTT,CAWSPDLNTEAFF
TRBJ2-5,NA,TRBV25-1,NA,TGTGCCAGCAGCCACGGGCTAGGAGAGACCCAATACTTC,CASSHGLGETQYF
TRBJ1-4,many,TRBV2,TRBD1,TGTGCCAGCAGTGGGGCAGGGGGCCCAACTAATGAAAAACTGTTTTTT,CASSGAGGPTNEKLFF
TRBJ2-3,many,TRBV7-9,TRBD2,TGTGCCAGCAGACCGTCTAGCGGGAGGGTTACAGATACGCAGTATTTT,CASRPSSGRVTDTQYF
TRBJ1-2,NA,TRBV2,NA,TGTGCCAGCAGTGAGGCACACTATGGCTACACCTTC,CASSEAHYGYTF
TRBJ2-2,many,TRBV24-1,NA,TGTGCCACCAGTTCGGGTCTCGGCACCGGGGAGCTGTTTTTT,CATSSGLGTGELFF
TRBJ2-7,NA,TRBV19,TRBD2,TGTGCCAGTAATGCGCGGGGGGCCTCCTACGAGCAGTACTTC,CASNARGASYEQYF